These 2 T cell receptor beta chains originate from one sample sequenced in a study of cytomegalovirus exposure and HLA in healthy donors. A multiplex PCR was run with 60 Vbeta primers and 13 Jbeta primers. The table came from immunoSEQ multiplex PCR; TCRdb's copy has only in-frame clones and leaves some out. The sample includes some 170,000 clones, about 72% of them seen just once. The sequencing input was PBMCs. The receptor set was obtained from a human donor in good health.

This rearrangement joins TRBV10-3 to TRBJ2-5, with unresolved D. The CDR3 totals 14 residues. Per germline, CDR1 ENHRY and CDR2 SYGVKD. The V end lost 2 bases, the J end lost 4 bases, and 11 bases lay between the germline ends. The CDR3 DNA is TGTGCCATCAGTGAGCGTACCTCGGGAGAGACCCAGTACTTC. Translating gives CAISERTSGETQYF.

This rearrangement joins TRBV5-1 to TRBJ1-4; D gene uncertain. Germline V lookup: CDR1 SGHRS, CDR2 YFSETQ. CDR3 length equals 16 residues. V lost 4 bases and J lost 8, with 21 bases in between. CDR3 in amino acids: CASSRTITTNGEKLFF. CDR3 sequence (DNA): TGCGCCAGCAGCCGAACTATAACAACGAACGGGGAAAAACTGTTTTTT.